This TCR beta chain was profiled in a study of T cell responses to AZD1222 COVID-19 vaccine. Notes on the study in general: Within unmutated variant regions lay the reported targets of nearly half of spike-specific TCRs. The study sampled repertoires only after the peak T cell response. Spike-spanning, vaccine-associated CD4 TCRs were dominant at 160-218 and 743-854.

CDR3 length equals 15 residues. Germline CDR1 and CDR2: KGHSH and LQKENI. Trimming at V came to 6 bases and at J to 0 bases, leaving 8 bases not matched to a gene. Regarding this clone: Its target is unknown.

The data were produced by immunoSEQ multiplex PCR, yet TCRdb's version contains in-frame clones alone and is incomplete. The profile shows around 170,000 clones, 75% to 95% of them singletons. V is TRBV18 and J is TRBJ2-7; 7 bases line up with TRBD1. The sample was peripheral blood, taken on day 0 of AZD1222 vaccination. This clonotype was obtained from an adult in good health. This chain's CDR3 is CASSPPRGSSYEQYF. As DNA, the CDR3 is TGTGCCAGCTCTCCGCCCAGGGGGAGCTCCTACGAGCAGTACTTC. Full variable domain (outside the CDR3, taken from reference TRBV18 and TRBJ2-7): NAGVMQNPRHLVRRRGQEARLRCSPMKGHSHVYWYRQLPEEGLKFMVYLQKENIIDESGMPKERFSAEFPKEGPSILRIQQVVRGDSAAYFCASSPPRGSSYEQYFGPGTRLTVT.